Presented here are 30 T cell receptor beta chains from one specimen sequenced in a study of CD8 T cells in ankylosing spondylitis (dated by TCRdb to the late 2010s). Library prep was done by 5' RACE. Instrument on record: Illumina HiSeq 2500. Clones were called with MiXCR by TCRdb after fastp trimmed the public reads at Q25, and only in-frame beta chains were retained. Rows matching on CDR3 protein sequence are summarized as one entry with the most common DNA and genes. The sample yields about 390,000 distinct CDR3 sequences; 20% to 25% were counted once. Jointly, the top ten make up approximately 15% of the sample. What the work shows at the level of the full study, not this receptor alone: Blood from ankylosing spondylitis patients appeared to be characterized by a TCR beta motif composed of several highly homologous amino acid variants.

Antigens for these TCRs are unknown. Sequences were obtained from blood, either unsorted or a sorted T cell fraction (not recorded which). Receptors were obtained from a male donor with ankylosing spondylitis.

The chain's CDR3 is CASSYKTGLPDTQYF. The CDR3 DNA sequence: TGTGCCAGCAGTTATAAGACAGGGTTGCCAGATACGCAGTATTTT. The genes are TRBV6-5 and TRBJ2-3, with 7 bases identical to TRBD1. From germline, CDR1 is MNHEY and CDR2 SVGAGI. CDR3 size: 15 residues. V lost 3 bases to trimming and J lost 4 bases; unmatched junction nucleotides: 7.

The chain joins TRBV19 to TRBJ2-1, with 13 bases identical to TRBD2. The junction had 6 bases not matched to a gene; V was cut back by 6 bases and J by 10 bases. The CDR3 has 14 residues. Germline V lookup: CDR1 LNHDA, CDR2 SQIVND (reference sequence). CDR3: CASSGLAGDGEQFF. In nucleotides, the CDR3 is TGTGCCAGTAGCGGACTAGCGGGAGACGGCGAGCAGTTCTTC.

The rearrangement uses TRBV28 and TRBJ2-7, with D uncertain. V was pared by 7 bases and J by 2 bases, with 9 bases between. The CDR3 consists of 12 residues. The germline gives CDR1 MDHEN, CDR2 SYDVKM. CDR3 residues: CASKNPAYEQYF. The CDR3 DNA reads TGTGCCAGCAAGAACCCCGCCTACGAGCAGTACTTC.

This clonotype was observed a few times. This chain connects TRBV12-5 to TRBJ2-2, with 9 bases lining up with TRBD2. With V trimmed by 9 bases and J by 1 base, 9 bases remained unmatched. The CDR3 consists of 16 residues. Per germline, CDR1 LGHNT and CDR2 FRNRAP. In nucleotides, the CDR3 is TGTGCTAGCGGAATAACACTAGCGGGGAACACCGGGGAGCTGTTTTTT. This sequence encodes CASGITLAGNTGELFF.

In its sample, this clonotype was seen a few times. This chain links TRBV5-1 with TRBJ2-1; the D is unclear. Trimming stripped 3 bases from V and 6 bases from J, with 13 bases between. CDR3 length: 14 amino acids. Per germline, CDR1 SGHRS and CDR2 YFSETQ. The CDR3 sequence: CASSSEPTVNEQFF. In nucleotides, the CDR3 is TGCGCCAGCAGCTCGGAACCGACGGTCAATGAGCAGTTCTTC.

This clonotype has more than one count but fewer than ten. This chain joins TRBV29-1 and TRBJ2-2; D call uncertain. Germline CDR1 is SQVTM and CDR2 is ANQGSEA. The CDR3 extends over 12 amino acids. V shed 4 bases and J shed 3 bases, with 6 bases lying between them. The CDR3 DNA reads as TGCAGCGTTGCAACTTACACCGGGGAGCTGTTTTTT. This translates into CSVATYTGELFF.

This chain joins TRBV10-3 and TRBJ1-1; TRBD1 might be the D (5 bases). V dropped 6 bases and J dropped 0 bases, with 11 bases sitting between them. Germline V CDR1 and CDR2: ENHRY, SYGVKD. This CDR3 has 14 residues. The CDR3 nucleotides are TGTGCCATCAGATCGACAGCTATGAACACTGAAGCTTTCTTT. Its translation is CAIRSTAMNTEAFF.

The sample holds a few counts of this clonotype. J is TRBJ2-1 and V is TRBV5-1; TRBD2 might be the D (6 bases). Germline V gene data show CDR1 as SGHRS and CDR2 as YFSETQ. The CDR3 has 15 amino acids. Trimming cost V 5 bases and J 5 bases, with 17 bases left between them. CDR3 residues: CASRFPGTGDNEQFF. The CDR3, as DNA: TGCGCCAGCAGGTTCCCCGGGACGGGGGACAATGAGCAGTTCTTC.

This clonotype came up a few times. The genes are TRBV28 and TRBJ2-5; D gene unclear. Germline CDR1 is MDHEN and CDR2 is SYDVKM. The CDR3 covers 15 residues. The V and J ends lost 7 bases and 1 base respectively, with 16 bases between them. The CDR3 loop reads CASTGRNRRQETQYF. CDR3 in DNA: TGTGCCAGCACCGGACGGAATCGGCGCCAAGAGACCCAGTACTTC.

This clonotype was observed many times. The CDR3 sequence is CASSLRGPNTEAFF. CDR3 nucleotide sequence: TGTGCCAGCAGCTTAAGGGGGCCGAACACTGAAGCTTTCTTT. The V and J genes are TRBV7-6 and TRBJ1-1; TRBD1 aligns across 7 bases. Germline V gene lookup returns CDR1 SGHVS and CDR2 FNYEAQ. With V trimmed by 2 bases and J by 1 base, 1 base remained unmatched. The CDR3 runs 14 residues.

The chain joins TRBV20-1 to TRBJ2-1; TRBD2 matches 11 bases. The V and J ends lost 0 bases and 4 bases, in that order; junction bases with no gene match: 5. The CDR3 has 16 residues. Germline loops: CDR1 DFQATT, CDR2 SNEGSKA (reference sequence). The CDR3 region is CSARDLTSGKYNEQFF. Written as DNA, the CDR3 is TGCAGTGCTAGAGACTTGACTAGCGGGAAATACAATGAGCAGTTCTTC.

This clonotype occurred a few times. This chain connects TRBV20-1 to TRBJ1-2; 8 bases line up with TRBD1. Germline V gene data show CDR1 as DFQATT and CDR2 as SNEGSKA (reference sequence). J gave up 4 bases and V 6 bases, and 7 bases lay outside the gene matches. The CDR3 has 13 residues. The CDR3 here is CSAAGGEGYGYTF. DNA of the CDR3: TGCAGTGCCGCAGGGGGCGAGGGCTATGGCTACACCTTC.

The chain uses TRBV19 and TRBJ2-6; D unresolved. The CDR3 length is 16 residues. CDR1 is LNHDA and CDR2 is SQIVND in the germline V gene (reference sequence). The V end was cut by 4 bases, the J end by 0 bases, with 10 bases between. In DNA, the CDR3 is TGTGCCAGTAGTAAAAATTTGCGCTCTGGGGCCAACGTCCTGACTTTC. It encodes CASSKNLRSGANVLTF.

Only a few counts were recorded for this clonotype. The gene calls are TRBV25-1 and TRBJ2-5, with D possibly matching TRBD1 (5 bases). The CDR3 is 16 residues long. CDR1 and CDR2 from the germline V gene are MGHDK and SYGVNS. V gave up 6 bases and J gave up 5 bases, with 22 bases separating them. CDR3 amino acids: CASRRPTDIPQETQYF. The CDR3 region has the DNA TGTGCCAGCAGGAGGCCCACGGACATCCCCCAGGAGACCCAGTACTTC.

CDR3 region: CASSKEGAQYSNQPQHF. The CDR3 region has the DNA TGTGCCAGCAGCAAGGAGGGGGCCCAGTATAGCAATCAGCCCCAGCATTTT. The chain combines TRBV7-9 with TRBJ1-5; 7 nucleotides align to TRBD1. Germline loops: CDR1 SEHNR, CDR2 FQNEAQ (reference sequence). The CDR3 extends over 17 amino acids. V shed 5 bases, J shed 0 bases, and the junction held 10 bases outside the gene matches.

This rearrangement joins TRBV4-1 to TRBJ1-1; TRBD1 is a possible D gene (5 bases). Germline CDR1 is MGHRA and CDR2 is YSYEKL. Trimming shortened V by 4 bases and J by 3 bases, and 12 bases separated the two germline ends. CDR3 length: 14 amino acids. CDR3 DNA sequence: TGCGCCAGCAGCCCAGGGAGTACGGACACTGAAGCTTTCTTT. This encodes CASSPGSTDTEAFF.

This rearrangement joins TRBV20-1 to TRBJ2-3; D is unresolved. The CDR3 runs 14 residues. The V end lost 3 bases, the J end lost 0 bases, and 10 bases lay between the germline ends. Germline loops: CDR1 DFQATT, CDR2 SNEGSKA (reference sequence). CDR3 DNA: TGCAGTGCTAGTCAGGTACGAAGCACAGATACGCAGTATTTT. Translating gives CSASQVRSTDTQYF.

This clonotype was counted only a few times. The chain uses TRBV24-1 and TRBJ2-1; D possibly matches TRBD1 or TRBD2 (5 bases each). CDR3 size: 17 residues. V lost 4 bases, J lost 1 base, and 16 bases lay in between. Germline CDR1 reads KGHDR; CDR2 reads SFDVKD. The CDR3 protein is CATSDAGTQRSYNEQFF. The CDR3 DNA sequence: TGTGCCACCAGTGACGCCGGGACCCAGCGGTCCTACAATGAGCAGTTCTTC.

The chain couples TRBV9 to TRBJ1-1; the match to TRBD1 covers 10 bases. The trim removed 0 bases at V and 11 bases at J, leaving 7 bases unmatched. Germline V CDR1 and CDR2: SGDLS, YYNGEE. The CDR3 totals 14 residues. CDR3 DNA: TGTGCCAGCAGCGTAGCCGGGACAGGGGAGAGGGCTTTCTTT. Translation: CASSVAGTGERAFF.

This clonotype was recorded at least ten times. This chain joins TRBV29-1 and TRBJ1-1; D remains ambiguous. V was shortened by 7 bases and J by 1 base, with 13 bases between the two germline ends. The germline gives CDR1 SQVTM, CDR2 ANQGSEA. The CDR3 has 13 residues. The CDR3: CSATADWNTEAFF. The CDR3 bases are TGCAGCGCAACGGCCGATTGGAACACTGAAGCTTTCTTT.

A single count supports this clonotype. The limits of the CDR3 on the DNA are not certain, so only TCRdb's listed CDR3 is given. The rearrangement uses TRBV7-5 and TRBJ1-6. TRBV7-5 is marked as a pseudogene. Including both end residues, the CDR3 is 15 amino acids long. The CDR3 protein is CISVSEASKTSPLHF.

The J gene is TRBJ1-1, the V gene TRBV12-3 or TRBV12-4, with D perhaps matching TRBD1 (5 bases). Trimming shortened V by 2 bases and J by 1 base, and 11 bases separated the two germline ends. This CDR3 comprises 15 residues. The CDR3 sequence is CASSLLMGTNTEAFF. CDR3 sequence (DNA): TGTGCCAGCAGTTTACTAATGGGGACGAACACTGAAGCTTTCTTT.

The chain combines TRBV5-6 with TRBJ1-1; 8 positions match TRBD1. The CDR3 loop spans 17 amino acids. Germline CDR1 reads SGHDT; CDR2 reads YYEEEE. Trimming at V came to 0 bases and at J to 0 bases, leaving 7 bases not matched to a gene. The CDR3 region has the DNA TGTGCCAGCAGCTTGGCCCTACAGGGGGTATTGAACACTGAAGCTTTCTTT. Translation gives CASSLALQGVLNTEAFF.

There are a few counts of this clonotype. The rearrangement links TRBV6-2 or TRBV6-3 to TRBJ2-5; D may be TRBD2 (6 bases). V lost 6 bases and J 2 bases, leaving 13 bases between the germline ends. Looked up from germline, CDR1 is MNHEY and CDR2 is SVGEGT. This CDR3 has 14 residues. CDR3 region: CASRRTGRQETQYF. The DNA for the CDR3 is TGTGCCAGCAGACGGACTGGGAGGCAAGAGACCCAGTACTTC.

The sample holds a few counts of this clonotype. The chain joins TRBV20-1 to TRBJ2-1, with no clear D. Germline CDR1 reads DFQATT; CDR2 reads SNEGSKA (reference sequence). The V end lost 3 bases, the J end lost 8 bases, and 5 bases lay between the germline ends. The CDR3 loop spans 10 amino acids. The CDR3 nucleotides read TGCAGTGCTAGTGGGGATGAGCAGTTCTTC. Amino acid sequence: CSASGDEQFF.

This clonotype was observed a handful of times. J is TRBJ2-2 and V is TRBV12-3 or TRBV12-4; the D gene is possibly TRBD2 (6 bases). V lost 3 bases to trimming and J lost 3 bases, with 11 bases between them. CDR3 size: 15 residues. The CDR3 is CASSLAGPHTGELFF. The CDR3, as DNA: TGTGCCAGCAGTTTGGCGGGACCTCACACCGGGGAGCTGTTTTTT.

The gene calls are TRBV27 and TRBJ2-6, with no clear D. The germline V gene has CDR1 MNHEY and CDR2 SMNVEV (reference sequence). V lost 7 bases, J lost 2 bases, and 6 bases lay in between. The CDR3 covers 13 residues. CDR3 amino acids: CASTKTGANVLTF. Here the CDR3 DNA reads TGTGCCAGCACAAAGACTGGGGCCAACGTCCTGACTTTC.

The V call is TRBV25-1, the J call TRBJ2-1; TRBD2 matches 7 bases. The DNA end is more similar to TRBJ2-7, so the J call may be wrong. The CDR3 runs to 19 residues. Germline CDR1 is MGHDK and CDR2 is SYGVNS. Here the CDR3 reads CASSELEGAGINSYNEQYF. CDR3 DNA sequence: TGTGCCAGCAGTGAATTGGAGGGAGCGGGGATCAACTCCTACAATGAGCAGTACTTC.

The CDR3 region is CASNLGTGDEQYF. CDR3 nucleotides: TGTGCCAGCAACCTCGGGACAGGCGACGAGCAGTACTTC. This chain connects TRBV5-6 to TRBJ2-7, with 8 nucleotides matching TRBD1. This CDR3 contains 13 residues. CDR1 is SGHDT and CDR2 is YYEEEE in the germline V gene. V shed 6 bases and J 5 bases; nucleotides not matched to a gene: 7.

This chain uses TRBV5-1 with TRBJ2-5, with D tentatively TRBD2 (5 bases). The CDR3 is 15 amino acids. V was cut by 4 bases and J by 1 base, with 14 bases left in between. CDR1 and CDR2 from the germline V gene are SGHRS and YFSETQ. CDR3 DNA: TGCGCCAGCAGCAAAACCGACGGACTCCAAGAGACCCAGTACTTC. It translates to CASSKTDGLQETQYF.